These 14 T cell receptor beta chains were sequenced from one sample in a study of cytomegalovirus exposure and HLA in healthy donors. A multiplex PCR was run with 60 Vbeta primers and 13 Jbeta primers. The method was immunoSEQ multiplex PCR; TCRdb's version includes in-frame clones alone and lacks a portion of them. The sample contains some 110,000 clones, 50% to 75% of which appear only once. Source material: PBMCs. Receptors were obtained from a woman aged 40 to 50 in good health and CMV-seropositive.

This clone has a handful of counts. The chain combines TRBV29-1 with TRBJ1-2, with D unresolved. This CDR3 is built from 10 residues. The V end lost 6 bases, the J end lost 13 bases, and 15 bases lay between the germline ends. Germline V lookup: CDR1 SQVTM, CDR2 ANQGSEA. The CDR3 region has the DNA TGCAGCGTCGCGGGCCCAACCGTCACCTTC. Protein: CSVAGPTVTF.

J is TRBJ2-7 and V is TRBV7-9; 8 bases fit TRBD2. V trimming: 5 bases; J trimming: 6 bases; junction bases outside the gene matches: 9. CDR1 is SEHNR, CDR2 FQNEAQ, per germline (reference sequence). This CDR3 is built from 14 residues. The CDR3 region is CASSLSGRASEQYF. The CDR3 DNA sequence: TGTGCCAGCAGCCTCAGCGGGAGAGCTTCCGAGCAGTACTTC.

This chain joins TRBV14 and TRBJ2-5, with TRBD2 matching over 10 bases. Germline CDR1 reads SGHDN; CDR2 reads FVKESK. This CDR3 spans 15 amino acids. The ends lost 4 bases at V and 5 bases at J; junction bases unmatched: 7. CDR3: CASSLLAGELETQYF. The CDR3 DNA sequence: TGTGCCAGCAGCCTCCTAGCGGGAGAGCTTGAGACCCAGTACTTC.

Only a few counts were recorded for this clone. The chain links TRBV5-6 to TRBJ1-5; TRBD1 might be the D (6 bases). Trimming shortened V by 0 bases and J by 0 bases, and 13 bases separated the two germline ends. Looked up from germline, CDR1 is SGHDT and CDR2 is YYEEEE. The CDR3 is made up of 17 amino acids. The CDR3 protein is CASSLAGDRYSNQPQHF. The CDR3 DNA reads TGTGCCAGCAGCTTGGCAGGGGATCGATATAGCAATCAGCCCCAGCATTTT. Looking up the rest from reference TRBV5-6 and TRBJ1-5 gives the full variable domain: DAGVTQSPTHLIKTRGQQVTLRCSPKSGHDTVSWYQQALGQGPQFIFQYYEEEERQRGNFPDRFSGHQFPNYSSELNVNALLLGDSALYLCASSLAGDRYSNQPQHFGDGTRLSIL.

The V call is TRBV10-2, the J call TRBJ2-1; weak D call: TRBD2 (7 bases). V was shortened by 6 bases and J by 1 base, with 19 bases between the two germline ends. CDR1 and CDR2 from the germline V gene are WSHSY and SAAADI. CDR3 length equals 17 residues. The CDR3 sequence: CASRRGGLADSYNEQFF. The DNA for the CDR3 is TGCGCCAGCAGGAGGGGGGGTCTAGCGGATTCCTACAATGAGCAGTTCTTC.

The chain is built from TRBV10-3 and TRBJ2-7; 8 bases map to TRBD1. The trim removed 11 bases at V and 2 bases at J, leaving 8 bases unmatched. The V gene's germline CDR1 is ENHRY and CDR2 SYGVKD. The CDR3 loop spans 13 amino acids. The chain's CDR3 is CAASGQGTYEQYF. The DNA of the CDR3 is TGTGCCGCAAGCGGACAGGGTACCTACGAGCAGTACTTC.

This chain uses TRBV6-6 with TRBJ1-2; the D gene is possibly TRBD1 (5 bases). The CDR3 spans 13 residues. Germline V gives CDR1 MNHNY, CDR2 SVGAGI (reference sequence). V gave up 5 bases and J gave up 5 bases, with 12 bases separating them. The CDR3 DNA reads TGTGCCAGCAGTACGGAAGACAGTTATGGCTACACCTTC. Protein product: CASSTEDSYGYTF.

This rearrangement joins TRBV6-1 to TRBJ2-7, with D tentatively TRBD1 (5 bases). The germline CDR1 and CDR2 sequences are MNHNS and SASEGT. This CDR3 has 16 residues. V was trimmed by 2 bases and J by 3 bases, leaving 17 bases between them. The CDR3 spells CASSESLATQGYEQYF. CDR3 nucleotide sequence: TGTGCCAGCAGTGAAAGTTTGGCTACCCAGGGCTACGAGCAGTACTTC.

The genes are TRBV6-1 and TRBJ2-1; possible D gene TRBD2, 6 bases. CDR3 size: 13 residues. Germline V lookup: CDR1 MNHNS, CDR2 SASEGT. Trimming left V 3 bases short and J 11 bases short, with 14 bases between. This CDR3 reads CASSERDLGKQFF. CDR3 coding DNA: TGTGCCAGCAGTGAGCGGGACCTCGGGAAGCAGTTCTTC.

The chain uses TRBV5-4 and TRBJ1-1; TRBD1 aligns across 12 bases. V lost 4 bases to trimming and J lost 0 bases; unmatched junction nucleotides: 4. The CDR3 spans 16 residues. Germline V gives CDR1 SGHNT, CDR2 YYREEE (reference sequence). CDR3 protein: CASSLGQGAMNTEAFF. The DNA of the CDR3 is TGTGCCAGCAGCCTGGGACAGGGGGCCATGAACACTGAAGCTTTCTTT.

This rearrangement joins TRBV7-9 to TRBJ2-1, with 11 bases aligning to TRBD2. V shed 7 bases, J shed 4 bases, and the junction held 15 bases outside the gene matches. Germline CDR1 SEHNR, CDR2 FQNEAQ (reference sequence). The CDR3 is 18 amino acids. The CDR3 nucleotides read TGTGCCAGCACCATCATGAGGGCTAGCGGGAGGCGTTACAATGAGCAGTTCTTC. It encodes CASTIMRASGRRYNEQFF.

This clone was counted a few times. This rearrangement joins TRBV5-1 to TRBJ2-1; D ambiguous. CDR1 and CDR2 from the germline V gene are SGHRS and YFSETQ. V dropped 0 bases and J dropped 6 bases, with 7 bases sitting between them. The CDR3 is 13 residues long. The CDR3 reads CASSLGALNEQFF. CDR3 nucleotides: TGCGCCAGCAGCTTGGGGGCCCTCAATGAGCAGTTCTTC.

This clone was seen once. One end of the junction is discordant with germline, which a read error may explain. This chain connects TRBV10-3 to TRBJ1-5; D gene ambiguous. Germline loops: CDR1 ENHRY, CDR2 SYGVKD. The CDR3 length is 13 residues. The CDR3 is CAVSDLAGQPQHF. DNA of the CDR3: TGTGCCGTCAGTGATCTCGCGGGCCAGCCCCAGCATTTT.

In its sample, this clone was seen a few times. The chain joins TRBV2 to TRBJ2-5; D is perhaps TRBD2 (5 bases). The length of the CDR3 is 13 residues. CDR1 and CDR2 (germline): SNHLY, FYNNEI. Trimming removed 6 bases from V and 1 base from J, with 9 bases in between. The CDR3 protein is CASSVARQETQYF. The CDR3 nucleotides are TGTGCCAGCAGCGTAGCGCGCCAAGAGACCCAGTACTTC.